What follows are 2 T cell receptor beta chains derived from one specimen sequenced in a study of blood T cell repertoires in COVID-19. TCRdb's table, derived via immunoSEQ multiplex PCR, lists solely in-frame clones and lacks some. The table has approximately 84,000 clones, about 77% seen once. Sequencing was carried out using peripheral blood. The receptors were sampled from a human donor in a cohort sampled during active COVID-19.

V is TRBV6-5 and J is TRBJ2-3, with TRBD1 as a possible D gene (5 bases). With 0 bases removed from V and 5 bases from J, the gap between germline ends came to 15 bases. Germline CDR1 MNHEY, CDR2 SVGAGI. This CDR3 is built from 16 residues. CDR3 coding DNA: TGTGCCAGCAGTTACTCGTCGCCGGGCCAGGGAGATACGCAGTATTTT. Its protein product is CASSYSSPGQGDTQYF.

The chain carries TRBV7-9 and TRBJ2-1, with TRBD2 identical over 7 bases. The CDR3 consists of 13 residues. Losses at the gene ends were 5 bases for V and 8 bases for J; bases not matched to a gene: 6. The germline CDR1 and CDR2 sequences are SEHNR and FQNEAQ (reference sequence). The chain's CDR3 is CASSGPGLHEQFF. The CDR3 nucleotides are TGTGCCAGCAGCGGTCCGGGACTACATGAGCAGTTCTTC.